This T cell receptor beta chain was documented in a study of blood T cell repertoires in COVID-19. Study information: PBMCs, B-cell-depleted T cells, or T cells were the source of the cDNA or gDNA that made up the material.

The CDR3 spans 16 residues. TCRdb's copy holds only in-frame clones and misses some; the assay was immunoSEQ multiplex PCR. Of about 14,000 clones detected, 84% appear once; the ten largest clones hold roughly 32%. This rearrangement joins TRBV21-1 to TRBJ2-7; the table gives TRBD2 as D, unverified against the DNA. TRBV21-1 is reported as a pseudogene. This TCR was recovered from a man over 45 with active COVID-19. The specimen sequenced was peripheral blood. CDR3 residues: CASSKAGAGPSYEQYF. CDR3 DNA sequence: TGTGCCAGCAGCAAAGCAGGGGCGGGACCTTCCTACGAGCAGTACTTC.